These T cell receptor beta chains were read from a single sample in a study of blood T cell repertoires in COVID-19. TCRdb's copy holds only in-frame clones and misses some; the assay was immunoSEQ multiplex PCR. The sample has under 40,000 clones, around 86% seen once. Sequencing used peripheral blood. These receptor sequences come from an elderly man with active COVID-19. Both conserved end residues are part of each CDR3. The D gene is left open where the match is weak. Rows give clone size only sometimes, using once, few, many, or a class for an expanded clone.

clone size	D gene	V gene	J gene	CDR3 DNA	CDR3 protein
NA	TRBD2	TRBV12-5	TRBJ2-5	TGTGCTAGTGGTTCCTCGACTAGCGTTGGAGAGACCCAGTACTTC	CASGSSTSVGETQYF
NA	TRBD2	TRBV2	TRBJ2-1	TGTGCCAGCAGAGACGGGACGGACGGAGCGCGCCCGGGACTAGCCCTAAGCAATGAGCAGTTCTTC	CASRDGTDGARPGLALSNEQFF
NA	TRBD2	TRBV19	TRBJ2-3	TGTGCCAGCGAGCGGGGATGGGACACAGATACGCAGTATTTT	CASERGWDTDTQYF
NA	NA	TRBV24-1	TRBJ2-1	TGTGCCACCAGTGATTTCCGGGATGAGCAGTTCTTC	CATSDFRDEQFF
NA	NA	TRBV4-3	TRBJ2-7	TGCGCCAGCAGCCAAGATCTGGTCGCAGGGGTGGTCTCACCCCATATCGAGCAGTACTTC	CASSQDLVAGVVSPHIEQYF
NA	NA	TRBV5-1	TRBJ1-6	TGCGCCAGCAGCCCCGGACAGACGAGTTCACCCCTCCACTTT	CASSPGQTSSPLHF
NA	NA	TRBV28	TRBJ1-3	TGTGCCAGCAACGACAGGCGAAACACCATATATTTT	CASNDRRNTIYF
NA	NA	TRBV3-1/TRBV3-2	TRBJ2-7	TGTGCCAGCAGCCACAGGGGGGCTTACGAGCAGTACTTC	CASSHRGAYEQYF
NA	NA	TRBV7-2	TRBJ1-5	TGTGCCAGCAGCTCCCGGGGGGGGAATAGCAATCAGCCCCAGCATTTT	CASSSRGGNSNQPQHF
few	NA	TRBV5-6	TRBJ1-5	TGTGCCAGCAGCTTGCGGTTTGCAGGGAATCAGCCCCAGCATTTT	CASSLRFAGNQPQHF
NA	NA	TRBV6-5	TRBJ2-7	TGTGCCAGCAGTTTGCGTTTTGACTACGAGCAGTACTTC	CASSLRFDYEQYF
NA	NA	TRBV5-1	TRBJ2-1	TGCGCCAGCAGCTCGGGGATGGGCGGGATCCATGAGCAGTTCTTC	CASSSGMGGIHEQFF
NA	NA	TRBV2	TRBJ2-7	TGTGCCAGCAGTGAGGACACGCCTAGGGGAGGCTTC	CASSEDTPRGGF
NA	TRBD1	TRBV27	TRBJ1-2	TGTGCCAGCAGTCGAAGGACAGGGAACTATGGCTACACCTTC	CASSRRTGNYGYTF
NA	TRBD1	TRBV27	TRBJ1-6	TGTGCCAGCAGTTGGACAGGGTTCTCACCCCTCCACTTT	CASSWTGFSPLHF
NA	NA	TRBV18	TRBJ2-5	TGTGCCAGCTCATCTACTCTTGGAGAGACCCAGTACTTC	CASSSTLGETQYF
NA	NA	TRBV15	TRBJ2-2	TGTGCCACCAGCAGAGATGAGGCCGGAGTGCCCGGGGAGCTGTTTTTT	CATSRDEAGVPGELFF
NA	NA	TRBV6-1	TRBJ1-2	TGTGCCAGCAGTGACGGGGGGGGCGCGAGCTATGGCTACACCTTC	CASSDGGGASYGYTF
NA	TRBD2	TRBV3-1/TRBV3-2	TRBJ2-1	TGTGCCAGCACCTTGACTAGCGGAACCTACAATGAGCAGTTCTTC	CASTLTSGTYNEQFF
NA	TRBD1	TRBV27	TRBJ1-2	TGTGCCAGCAGTCCCCGCGGGCAGGGGGTTTTTATCGGCTACACCTTC	CASSPRGQGVFIGYTF
NA	NA	TRBV29-1	TRBJ2-5	TGCAGCGTTGAAGATCGCGTGACCCAGTACTTC	CSVEDRVTQYF
NA	TRBD1	TRBV28	TRBJ2-3	TGTGCCAGCAGGGGACAGGGGGGGAGCACAGATACGCAGTATTTT	CASRGQGGSTDTQYF
NA	TRBD2	TRBV7-2	TRBJ2-3	TGTGCCAGCAGTTTTCAGCGGGAGCGCACGCAGTATTTT	CASSFQRERTQYF
once	TRBD1	TRBV5-1	TRBJ1-2	TGCGCCAGCAGCTTGGAGGGGGCGGCGGGCTACACCTTC	CASSLEGAAGYTF
NA	NA	TRBV29-1	TRBJ2-3	TGCAGCGTGGCGATAGGGGCAGGGAGCACAGATACGCAGTATTTT	CSVAIGAGSTDTQYF